The table lists the clone carrying this T cell receptor beta chain with a few counts. No antigen is known for it. This sample was taken from a study of cytomegalovirus exposure and HLA in healthy donors. Donors consisted of healthy bone marrow donors. At sampling all donors were nominally healthy, likely with unrecorded immune exposures. The study ran its PCR with 60 Vbeta and 13 Jbeta primers. Here immunoSEQ multiplex PCR was the method, and the copy in TCRdb shows in-frame clones only, minus some. The sample yields 200,000 to 250,000 clones, approximately 90% seen once. This CDR3 region has 15 residues. The V segment lost 2 bases and the J segment 7 bases; nucleotides outside the gene matches: 7. CDR1 SGHRS and CDR2 YFSETQ come from the germline V gene. Study-level points and caveats: Follow-up analysis later connected one missense variant in DCLRE1C with trimming of TCR beta V- and J-genes.

The chain employs TRBV5-1 and TRBJ2-1, with TRBD2 matching over 9 bases. Sequenced sample: PBMCs. This sequence was found in a woman younger than 30 in good health and CMV-seronegative. The CDR3 protein is CASSFAGGPSNEQFF. CDR3 nucleotide sequence: TGCGCCAGCAGCTTTGCGGGAGGGCCCTCGAATGAGCAGTTCTTC.